This T cell receptor (beta chain) was identified in a study of immune reconstitution after stem cell transplant in scleroderma listed by TCRdb under 2017. Trimming removed 7 bases from V and 4 bases from J, leaving 13 bases between the germline ends. CDR1 and CDR2, looked up from the germline V gene, are MDHEN and SYDVKM. The CDR3 goes from the cysteine to the phenylalanine over 14 residues. The read is trimmed to its CDR3 DNA, 42 bases read in frame from base 1. The library was built by means of RT-PCR. TCRdb shows the sequencer as Illumina MiSeq. The public reads were run again by TCRdb, first through fastp at Q25 and then through MiXCR, and only productive beta chains were kept. Identical CDR3 protein sequences are pooled into one entry, listed with their most common genes and DNA. The sample table holds about 2,800 distinct CDR3 sequences, of which about 3.9% were seen once. The top ten clones comprise 2.5% to 3.5% of the sample.

In its sample, this clonotype comes out as medium-sized (0.01 to 0.1%). Its target antigen remains unknown. Base qualities are not provided; no much larger clone lies one nucleotide away. The sample was acquired before or after autologous hematopoietic stem cell transplantation (not recorded which). The TCR was taken from a human donor with systemic sclerosis. The rearranged segments are TRBV28 and TRBJ2-2, with the D gene call left open. CDR3 region: CASKPTDATGELFF. The DNA sequence is TGTGCCAGCAAGCCAACCGACGCCACCGGGGAGCTGTTTTTT.